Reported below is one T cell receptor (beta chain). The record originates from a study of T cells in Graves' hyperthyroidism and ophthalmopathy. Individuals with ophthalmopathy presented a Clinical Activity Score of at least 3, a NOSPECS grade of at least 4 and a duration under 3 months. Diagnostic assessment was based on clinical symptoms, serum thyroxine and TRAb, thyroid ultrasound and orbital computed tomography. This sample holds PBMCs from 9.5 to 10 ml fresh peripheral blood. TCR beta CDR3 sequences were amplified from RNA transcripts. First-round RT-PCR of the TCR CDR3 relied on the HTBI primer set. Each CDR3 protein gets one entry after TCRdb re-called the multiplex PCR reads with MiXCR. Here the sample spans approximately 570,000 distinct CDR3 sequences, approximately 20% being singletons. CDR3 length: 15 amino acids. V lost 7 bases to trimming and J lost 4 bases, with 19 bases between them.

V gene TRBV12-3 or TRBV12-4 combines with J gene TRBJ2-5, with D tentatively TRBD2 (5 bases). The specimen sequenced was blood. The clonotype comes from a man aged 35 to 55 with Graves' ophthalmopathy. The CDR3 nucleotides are TGTGCCAGCAAAGCGTCATCGGGGTGGTCAGAGACCCAGTACTTC. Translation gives CASKASSGWSETQYF.